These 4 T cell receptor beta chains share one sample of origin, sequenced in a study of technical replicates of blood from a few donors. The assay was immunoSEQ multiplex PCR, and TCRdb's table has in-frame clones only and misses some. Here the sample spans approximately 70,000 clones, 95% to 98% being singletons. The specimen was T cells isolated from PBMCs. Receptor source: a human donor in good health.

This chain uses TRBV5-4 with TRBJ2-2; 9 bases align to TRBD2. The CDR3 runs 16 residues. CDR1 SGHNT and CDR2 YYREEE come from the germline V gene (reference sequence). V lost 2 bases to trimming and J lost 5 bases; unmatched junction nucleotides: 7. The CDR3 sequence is CASSLKLTSGTGELFF. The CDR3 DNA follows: TGTGCCAGCAGCTTAAAGCTGACTAGCGGTACCGGGGAGCTGTTTTTT.

This CDR3 is CASSATSGQPQHF. DNA of the CDR3: TGTGCCAGCAGCGCCACATCAGGTCAGCCCCAGCATTTT. The V gene is TRBV7-3, the J gene TRBJ1-5; D not certain. V was trimmed by 5 bases and J by 6 bases, leaving 11 bases between them. CDR1 SGHTA and CDR2 FQGTGA come from the germline V gene. CDR3 size: 13 residues.

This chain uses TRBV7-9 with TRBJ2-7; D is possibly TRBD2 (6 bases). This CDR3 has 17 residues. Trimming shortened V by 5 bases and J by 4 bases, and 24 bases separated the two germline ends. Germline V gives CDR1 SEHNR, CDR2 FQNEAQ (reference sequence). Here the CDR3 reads CASSPPGPGTLPYEQYF. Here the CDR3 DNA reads TGTGCCAGCAGCCCTCCGGGGCCCGGGACTTTACCTTACGAGCAGTACTTC.

The CDR3 sequence: CASSAQTGASNQPQHF. CDR3 bases: TGTGCCAGTAGTGCACAGACAGGGGCCAGCAATCAGCCCCAGCATTTT. The V call is TRBV19, the J call TRBJ1-5; 8 positions match TRBD1. CDR1 is LNHDA and CDR2 is SQIVND in the germline V gene (reference sequence). CDR3 length equals 16 residues. With V trimmed by 5 bases and J by 1 base, 7 bases remained unmatched.